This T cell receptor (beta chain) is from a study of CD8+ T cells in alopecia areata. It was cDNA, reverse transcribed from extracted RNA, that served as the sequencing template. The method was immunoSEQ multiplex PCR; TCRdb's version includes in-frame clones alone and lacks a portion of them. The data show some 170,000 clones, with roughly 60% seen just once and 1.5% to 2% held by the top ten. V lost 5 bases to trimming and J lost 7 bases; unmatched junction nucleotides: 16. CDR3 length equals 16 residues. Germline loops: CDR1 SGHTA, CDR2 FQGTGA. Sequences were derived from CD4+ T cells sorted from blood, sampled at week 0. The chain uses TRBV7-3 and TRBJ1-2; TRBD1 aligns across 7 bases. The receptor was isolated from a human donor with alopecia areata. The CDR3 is CASSQDPTYRGGGYTF. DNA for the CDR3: TGTGCCAGCAGCCAAGATCCGACCTACAGGGGAGGTGGCTACACCTTC.